This TCR beta chain was sequenced for a study of CD8 T cells in Susac syndrome. Reverse transcription of roughly 0.5 to 1 ug RNA used random hexamers. Amplification of TCR beta CDR3 was carried out by immunoSEQ multiplex PCR, which covered 54 Vbeta and 13 Jbeta segments. TCRdb analysed the immunoSEQ multiplex PCR reads with MiXCR anew, one entry per CDR3 protein. The sample has around 300,000 distinct CDR3 sequences; about 91% are singletons. V was shortened by 8 bases and J by 2 bases, with 15 bases between the two germline ends. The CDR3 has 14 amino acids. CDR1 MNHEY and CDR2 SMNVEV come from the germline V gene (reference sequence). The authors negatively isolated CD8+ and CD4+ T cells and FACS-enriched TEMRA cells.

The sample consisted of CD8+ T cells from PBMCs. The rearrangement joins TRBV27 to TRBJ1-2, with TRBD1 as a possible D gene (6 bases). This TCR derives from a human donor with multiple sclerosis. In DNA form, the CDR3 reads TGTGCCAGCCAGCCTCTCCAGGGGAACTATGGCTACACCTTC. This encodes CASQPLQGNYGYTF.